Presented here are 17 T cell receptor beta chains from one specimen sequenced in a study of cytomegalovirus exposure and HLA in healthy donors. PCR employed 60 Vbeta and 13 Jbeta primers. Assay: immunoSEQ multiplex PCR; the TCRdb copy retains only in-frame clones and omits some. The sample shows about 140,000 clones, 70% to 80% of them seen only once. Sequenced material: PBMCs. The receptors come from a female donor in good health and CMV-seronegative.

The table lists this clone with a count of one. V usage is TRBV27 and J usage is TRBJ2-3; D is unresolved. This CDR3 spans 15 amino acids. Germline lookup yields CDR1 MNHEY and CDR2 SMNVEV (reference sequence). V lost 7 bases to trimming and J lost 0 bases, with 14 bases between them. CDR3: CASTFGVSSTDTQYF. The CDR3 DNA follows: TGTGCCAGCACCTTCGGTGTATCTAGCACAGATACGCAGTATTTT.

The J gene is TRBJ2-1, the V gene TRBV5-1; possible D gene TRBD2, 5 bases. The V end lost 3 bases, the J end lost 3 bases, and 13 bases lay between the germline ends. This CDR3 comprises 15 residues. Germline values: CDR1 SGHRS, CDR2 YFSETQ. Here the CDR3 reads CASSSGGVLYNEQFF. The DNA for the CDR3 is TGCGCCAGCAGCTCCGGAGGTGTCCTCTACAATGAGCAGTTCTTC.

The V and J genes are TRBV11-2 and TRBJ2-1; 12 bases agree with TRBD2. This CDR3 region has 15 residues. After removal of 5 bases from V and 7 bases from J, the junction contained 6 bases not matched to a gene. Germline V lookup: CDR1 SGHAT, CDR2 FQNNGV. The CDR3 protein is CASSPSGLAGNEQFF. In DNA form, the CDR3 reads TGTGCCAGCAGCCCCTCTGGACTAGCGGGGAATGAGCAGTTCTTC.

This clone was counted a few times. The chain joins TRBV5-6 to TRBJ1-5; D is unresolved. Trimming removed 1 base at V and 0 bases at J, with 8 bases between. Germline-derived CDR1 and CDR2 are SGHDT and YYEEEE. The CDR3 length is 15 residues. The chain's CDR3 is CASSLRGLSNQPQHF. In DNA, the CDR3 is TGTGCCAGCAGCTTGCGAGGGCTTAGCAATCAGCCCCAGCATTTT.

The chain is built from TRBV11-2 and TRBJ1-6; D is possibly TRBD1 (5 bases). The CDR3 loop spans 13 amino acids. In germline, CDR1 is SGHAT, CDR2 FQNNGV. V was cut by 2 bases and J by 8 bases, with 7 bases left in between. Here the CDR3 reads CASSLSRDSPLHF. CDR3 DNA: TGTGCCAGCAGCTTAAGCAGGGATTCACCCCTCCACTTT.

This clone was recorded once. The chain has TRBV5-1 and TRBJ1-1, with 7 positions matching TRBD1. CDR3 length equals 13 residues. Germline CDR1 SGHRS, CDR2 YFSETQ. V gave up 4 bases and J gave up 7 bases; unmatched junction bases: 7. CDR3 bases: TGCGCCAGCAGCGTGACAGGGACTGGTGAAGCTTTCTTT. It is translated as CASSVTGTGEAFF. Using reference TRBV5-1 and TRBJ1-1 for the parts outside the CDR3, the full variable domain is KAGVTQTPRYLIKTRGQQVTLSCSPISGHRSVSWYQQTPGQGLQFLFEYFSETQRNKGNFPGRFSGRQFSNSRSEMNVSTLELGDSALYLCASSVTGTGEAFFGQGTRLTVV.

The chain combines TRBV29-1 with TRBJ2-1; 10 nucleotides align to TRBD2. V dropped 1 base and J dropped 9; count of bases not matched to a gene: 3. Germline V gene lookup returns CDR1 SQVTM and CDR2 ANQGSEA. CDR3 length: 13 amino acids. The CDR3 loop is CSVEASGRGEQFF. CDR3 in DNA: TGCAGCGTTGAAGCTAGCGGGAGAGGTGAGCAGTTCTTC.

This chain joins TRBV6-5 and TRBJ2-5, with TRBD1 matching over 8 bases. The CDR3 totals 13 residues. Germline CDR1 and CDR2: MNHEY and SVGAGI. The trim removed 5 bases at V and 4 bases at J, leaving 3 bases unmatched. The CDR3 DNA sequence: TGTGCCAGCAGTCGGACAGGGCGAGAGACCCAGTACTTC. This gives the protein CASSRTGRETQYF.

The CDR3 spells CASREGNEQFF. CDR3 coding DNA: TGTGCCAGCCGAGAGGGCAATGAGCAGTTCTTC. The V gene is TRBV6-1, the J gene TRBJ2-1, with TRBD2 as a possible D gene (5 bases). V was trimmed by 8 bases and J by 6 bases, leaving 8 bases between them. The length of the CDR3 is 11 residues. The V gene's germline CDR1 is MNHNS and CDR2 SASEGT.

This clone was counted a single time. The genes are TRBV7-9 and TRBJ1-2, with D maybe TRBD1 (5 bases). Per the germline V gene, CDR1 is SEHNR and CDR2 is FQNEAQ (reference sequence). The CDR3 totals 13 residues. Trimming cost V 5 bases and J 0 bases, with 7 bases left between them. CDR3 region: CASSPGANYGYTF. The CDR3, as DNA: TGTGCCAGCAGCCCGGGGGCTAACTATGGCTACACCTTC.

The chain is built from TRBV6-6 and TRBJ2-7; 7 bases align to TRBD1. The CDR3 is 14 residues long. The V gene end was trimmed by 6 bases and the J gene end by 0 bases; junction bases not matched to a gene: 5. CDR1 and CDR2 (germline): MNHNY, SVGAGI (reference sequence). For the CDR3, the DNA is TGTGCCAGCAGAGGAGACAGGGCCTCCTACGAGCAGTACTTC. Amino acids: CASRGDRASYEQYF.

The V gene is TRBV28, the J gene TRBJ1-5, with 8 bases matching TRBD1. Per germline, CDR1 MDHEN and CDR2 SYDVKM. The CDR3 extends over 16 amino acids. Germline trimming cut 4 bases from V and 4 bases from J; bases unmatched to any gene: 9. CDR3 sequence (DNA): TGTGCCAGCAGTTCATCCCGGACAGGGAAGAATCAGCCCCAGCATTTT. Encoded protein: CASSSSRTGKNQPQHF.

This rearrangement joins TRBV13 to TRBJ2-3; no reliable D call. This CDR3 is built from 16 residues. Germline lookup yields CDR1 PRHDT and CDR2 FYEKMQ (reference sequence). V lost 1 base and J lost 2, with 13 bases in between. CDR3 DNA: TGTGCCAGCAGCTTAGATCAGGCAAGCTCCACAGATACGCAGTATTTT. Its protein product is CASSLDQASSTDTQYF.

The V call is TRBV9, the J call TRBJ1-2; possible D gene TRBD1, 6 bases. V lost 3 bases, J lost 5 bases, and 14 bases lay in between. Germline-derived CDR1 and CDR2 are SGDLS and YYNGEE. The CDR3 totals 14 residues. The CDR3 region is CASSGGGGFYGYTF. In DNA form, the CDR3 reads TGTGCCAGCAGCGGAGGGGGGGGGTTTTATGGCTACACCTTC.

The chain employs TRBV2 and TRBJ1-6; possible D gene TRBD1, 5 bases. Trimming left V 6 bases short and J 5 bases short, with 14 bases between. Per germline, CDR1 SNHLY and CDR2 FYNNEI. The CDR3 runs to 15 residues. The CDR3 DNA reads as TGTGCCAGCAGCATAGCGGGACGACATAATTCACCCCTCCACTTT. Amino acids: CASSIAGRHNSPLHF.

The chain couples TRBV12-5 to TRBJ1-4; 9 nucleotides match TRBD1. Germline CDR1 is LGHNT and CDR2 is FRNRAP. The CDR3 has 16 amino acids. V was clipped by 4 bases and J by 7 bases; unmatched bases: 10. The CDR3 sequence is CASGSGQGTSSEKLFF. For the CDR3, the DNA is TGTGCTAGTGGTTCGGGACAGGGAACCTCTAGTGAAAAACTGTTTTTT. Based on the CDR3 plus reference TRBV12-5 and TRBJ1-4, the full variable domain is DARVTQTPRHKVTEMGQEVTMRCQPILGHNTVFWYRQTMMQGLELLAYFRNRAPLDDSGMPKDRFSAEMPDATLATLKIQPSEPRDSAVYFCASGSGQGTSSEKLFFGSGTQLSVL.

The chain is built from TRBV30 and TRBJ1-1; D unclear. Trimming took 4 bases from V and 10 from J, leaving 13 bases between them. This CDR3 is 11 amino acids long. The germline gives CDR1 GTSNPN, CDR2 SVGIG (reference sequence). CDR3 coding DNA: TGTGCCTGGAATGGAGATGGTATAGCTTTCTTT. Protein: CAWNGDGIAFF.